This T cell receptor beta chain was captured by sequencing in a study of blood T cells in healthy people across ages. The length of the CDR3 is 14 residues. Germline V gives CDR1 SGHTA, CDR2 FQGNSA. Between the trimmed V and J ends, which lost 1 base and 6 bases, there was a span of 12 bases. For the second PCR, which ran for about 6 to 11 cycles, a sample-barcoded 5' primer and a J-beta primer mix were used. TCRdb fed the 5' RACE reads into MiXCR, producing one record per CDR3 protein. The data show roughly 860,000 distinct CDR3 sequences, around 62% seen once. The TCR sequence derives from a man younger than 45 in good health. The V call is TRBV7-2, the J call TRBJ2-5; D gene ambiguous. The specimen sequenced was blood. The CDR3 protein is CASSLDPRTKTQYF. CDR3 sequence (DNA): TGTGCCAGCAGCTTAGACCCCCGGACGAAGACCCAGTACTTC.